The 19 T cell receptor beta chains reported below all come from one sample, sequenced in a study of cytomegalovirus exposure and HLA in healthy donors. PCR employed 60 Vbeta and 13 Jbeta primers. Produced via immunoSEQ multiplex PCR; TCRdb's table is partial and in-frame only. The sample consists of some 200,000 clones, roughly 70% of them appearing once. Sample: PBMCs. Receptors originate from a woman aged 30 to 39 in good health and CMV-seronegative.

This clone turned up a few times. This rearrangement joins TRBV5-4 to TRBJ2-3; 8 bases are a match to TRBD1. The CDR3 extends over 15 amino acids. The V and J ends lost 4 bases and 6 bases, in that order; junction bases with no gene match: 10. Germline loops: CDR1 SGHNT, CDR2 YYREEE (reference sequence). The CDR3 coding sequence is TGTGCCAGCAGCCTCGGGACAGGACTTAGGGATACGCAGTATTTT. Protein product: CASSLGTGLRDTQYF.

V usage is TRBV7-6 and J usage is TRBJ2-1; 11 bases agree with TRBD1. CDR1 is SGHVS, CDR2 FNYEAQ, per germline. This CDR3 is built from 14 residues. V lost 5 bases and J lost 5; bases outside the gene matches: 2. The CDR3 reads CASSRDRGDNEQFF. The CDR3, as DNA: TGTGCCAGCAGCCGGGACAGGGGGGACAATGAGCAGTTCTTC.

J is TRBJ1-6 and V is TRBV6-6; 8 bases line up with TRBD1. With 5 bases clipped from V and 8 bases from J, the junction kept 5 bases outside the gene matches. Per the germline V gene, CDR1 is MNHNY and CDR2 is SVGAGI (reference sequence). This CDR3 is 14 amino acids long. CDR3 nucleotide sequence: TGTGCCAGCAGTACTAGGACAGGGTATTCACCCCTCCACTTT. Protein product: CASSTRTGYSPLHF.

The V gene is TRBV19, the J gene TRBJ2-1; possible D gene TRBD1, 5 bases. Trimming cost V 1 base and J 10 bases, with 20 bases left between them. Per germline, CDR1 LNHDA and CDR2 SQIVND (reference sequence). The CDR3 is 16 residues long. CDR3 in DNA: TGTGCCAGTAGTATAGCCCACTCGACAGTTCTATGGGAGCAGTTCTTC. Its translation is CASSIAHSTVLWEQFF.

This chain connects TRBV27 to TRBJ2-7, with 9 bases matching TRBD1. The CDR3 loop spans 15 amino acids. V dropped 7 bases and J dropped 3; count of bases not matched to a gene: 10. Germline V gene lookup returns CDR1 MNHEY and CDR2 SMNVEV (reference sequence). This chain's CDR3 is CASTPDGTGYYEQYF. The CDR3 nucleotides read TGTGCCAGCACGCCTGACGGGACAGGGTACTACGAGCAGTACTTC.

The chain couples TRBV25-1 to TRBJ1-1; tentative D call: TRBD1 (6 bases). The CDR3 has 13 amino acids. Germline CDR1 is MGHDK and CDR2 is SYGVNS. V shed 6 bases and J shed 1 base, with 9 bases lying between them. For the CDR3, the DNA is TGTGCCAGCAGGCAACAGGGGAACACTGAAGCTTTCTTT. Translating it yields CASRQQGNTEAFF.

This chain links TRBV9 with TRBJ2-3, with 8 bases matching TRBD2. Germline lookup yields CDR1 SGDLS and CDR2 YYNGEE. CDR3 length: 18 residues. The V and J ends lost 0 bases and 5 bases, in that order; junction bases with no gene match: 14. CDR3: CASSVAGTLADGEDTQYF. The CDR3 DNA reads as TGTGCCAGCAGCGTAGCTGGTACACTAGCGGACGGGGAAGATACGCAGTATTTT.

The chain recombines TRBV19 with TRBJ1-2; D remains unclear. V was pared by 9 bases and J by 4 bases, with 27 bases between. This CDR3 contains 17 residues. Germline loops: CDR1 LNHDA, CDR2 SQIVND (reference sequence). The CDR3 is CASSQEYSPRRAYGYTF. The CDR3 DNA reads as TGTGCCAGCTCGCAGGAATACAGCCCTCGTCGTGCCTATGGCTACACCTTC.

This chain links TRBV10-3 with TRBJ2-7; D is unclear. The CDR3 consists of 12 residues. CDR1 and CDR2 (germline): ENHRY, SYGVKD. With 2 bases removed from V and 5 bases from J, the gap between germline ends came to 7 bases. The CDR3 coding sequence is TGTGCCATCAGTGAGAGGCGGAACGAGCAGTACTTC. It translates to CAISERRNEQYF.

The sample holds one count of this clone. The V and J genes are TRBV6-1 and TRBJ1-1; weak D call: TRBD1 (6 bases). Trimming removed 11 bases at V and 5 bases at J, with 15 bases between. CDR1 and CDR2 (germline): MNHNS, SASEGT. This CDR3 has 12 residues. The DNA for the CDR3 is TGTGCCTCCTACAGGGTACCGACTGAAGCTTTCTTT. As protein: CASYRVPTEAFF.

This clone was seen just once. The rearrangement uses TRBV18 and TRBJ2-1, with TRBD2 identical over 12 bases. Germline lookup yields CDR1 KGHSH and CDR2 LQKENI. The CDR3 runs to 18 residues. Trimming at V came to 1 base and at J to 1 base, leaving 5 bases not matched to a gene. The CDR3 bases are TGTGCCAGCTCACCACAACGGACTAGCGGGGTTTCCTACAATGAGCAGTTCTTC. Translating it yields CASSPQRTSGVSYNEQFF.

J is TRBJ1-4 and V is TRBV4-3; tentatively, D is TRBD1 (5 bases). Germline V gene sequence: CDR1 LGHNA, CDR2 YSLEER. Deletions cut 0 bases from V and 7 bases from J, with 21 bases between. The CDR3 contains 18 residues. For the CDR3, the DNA is TGCGCCAGCAGCCAAGATATACGCCCGGGACTGGGAGGTGAAAAACTGTTTTTT. Amino acids: CASSQDIRPGLGGEKLFF.

This chain links TRBV11-2 with TRBJ2-7, with D uncertain. From germline, CDR1 is SGHAT and CDR2 FQNNGV. This CDR3 is 14 amino acids long. V was clipped by 3 bases and J by 1 base, with 10 bases between them. In DNA, the CDR3 is TGTGCCAGCAGCTTCCCCCGCGGATCCTACGAGCAGTACTTC. It specifies CASSFPRGSYEQYF.

This sequence joins TRBV5-6 and TRBJ2-1, with 7 nucleotides matching TRBD2. J was trimmed by 7 bases and V by 1 base; bases with no gene match: 2. Germline CDR1 SGHDT, CDR2 YYEEEE. This CDR3 contains 13 residues. CDR3 in amino acids: CASSLLGGNEQFF. CDR3 bases: TGTGCCAGCAGCTTGTTGGGGGGGAATGAGCAGTTCTTC.

V and J are TRBV25-1 and TRBJ1-2; D perhaps matches TRBD1 (5 bases). Germline values: CDR1 MGHDK, CDR2 SYGVNS. V gave up 2 bases and J gave up 8 bases, with 12 bases separating them. The CDR3 covers 13 residues. CDR3 coding DNA: TGTGCCAGCAGTGAAGCGTTGGACACAGGCTACACCTTC. This translates into CASSEALDTGYTF.

V usage is TRBV7-3 and J usage is TRBJ2-7; TRBD1 might be the D (6 bases). This CDR3 is 13 amino acids long. Between the trimmed V and J ends, which lost 2 bases and 6 bases, there was a span of 11 bases. In germline, CDR1 is SGHTA, CDR2 FQGTGA. As DNA, the CDR3 is TGTGCCAGCAGCTTAGGGACAACCCTCGAGCAGTACTTC. Encoded protein: CASSLGTTLEQYF.

The rearrangement uses TRBV5-6 and TRBJ2-5, with D tentatively TRBD1 (7 bases). CDR3 length equals 16 residues. Trimming took 0 bases from V and 4 from J, leaving 16 bases between them. From germline, CDR1 is SGHDT and CDR2 YYEEEE. The CDR3 nucleotides are TGTGCCAGCAGCTTGGTCGGAGGGGGCCAGAGAGAGACCCAGTACTTC. This sequence encodes CASSLVGGGQRETQYF. Combining the CDR3 with reference TRBV5-6 and TRBJ2-5 gives the whole variable domain DAGVTQSPTHLIKTRGQQVTLRCSPKSGHDTVSWYQQALGQGPQFIFQYYEEEERQRGNFPDRFSGHQFPNYSSELNVNALLLGDSALYLCASSLVGGGQRETQYFGPGTRLLVL.

This chain links TRBV6-1 with TRBJ2-2; possible D gene TRBD1, 6 bases. Trimming shortened V by 6 bases and J by 5 bases, and 7 bases separated the two germline ends. Germline assignment: CDR1 MNHNS and CDR2 SASEGT. This CDR3 spans 12 amino acids. The CDR3 region is CASRQGTGELFF. The CDR3 DNA sequence: TGTGCCAGCAGGCAGGGGACCGGGGAGCTGTTTTTT.

The chain joins TRBV11-2 to TRBJ2-1; 11 positions agree with TRBD2. Unmatched junction bases numbered 3, after V lost 3 bases and J lost 5 bases. CDR1 and CDR2 from the germline V gene are SGHAT and FQNNGV. The CDR3 runs to 15 residues. CDR3 bases: TGTGCCAGCAGCTTCCCACTAGCGGGAGACAATGAGCAGTTCTTC. Its protein product is CASSFPLAGDNEQFF.